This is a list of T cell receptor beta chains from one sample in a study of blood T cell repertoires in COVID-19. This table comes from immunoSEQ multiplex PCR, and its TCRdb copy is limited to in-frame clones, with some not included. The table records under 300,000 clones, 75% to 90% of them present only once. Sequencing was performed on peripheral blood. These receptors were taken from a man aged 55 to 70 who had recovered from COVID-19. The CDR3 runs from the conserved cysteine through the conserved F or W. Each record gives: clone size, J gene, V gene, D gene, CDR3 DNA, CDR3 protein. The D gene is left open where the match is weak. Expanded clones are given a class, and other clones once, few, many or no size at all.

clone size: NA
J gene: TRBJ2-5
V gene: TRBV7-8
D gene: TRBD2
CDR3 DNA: TGTGCCAGCAGCTTGTCTCGCGGGAGGCAAGAGACCCAGTACTTC
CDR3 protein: CASSLSRGRQETQYF

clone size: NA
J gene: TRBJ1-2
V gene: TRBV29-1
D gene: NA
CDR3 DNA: TGCAGCGCCGGGGAGGGACGGGATTTTGGCTACACCTTC
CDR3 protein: CSAGEGRDFGYTF

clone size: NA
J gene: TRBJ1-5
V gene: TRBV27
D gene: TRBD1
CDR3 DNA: TGTGCCAGCAGAGGGACAGGGGGCAATCAGCCCCAGCATTTT
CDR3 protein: CASRGTGGNQPQHF

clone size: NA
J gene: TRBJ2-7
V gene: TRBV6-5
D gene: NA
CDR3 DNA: TGTGCCAGCAGCGAGGTCACAGGAGCCTACGAGCAGTACTTC
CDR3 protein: CASSEVTGAYEQYF

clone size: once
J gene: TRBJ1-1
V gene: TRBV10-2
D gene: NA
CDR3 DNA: TGCGCCAGCAGTGTTTATAGGGCCCGGGGCACTGAAGCTTTCTTT
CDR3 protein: CASSVYRARGTEAFF

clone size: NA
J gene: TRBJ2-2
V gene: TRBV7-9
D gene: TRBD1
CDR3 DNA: TGTGCCAGCAGCAGGACAGGGGGGGTTACCGGGGAGCTGTTTTTT
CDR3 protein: CASSRTGGVTGELFF

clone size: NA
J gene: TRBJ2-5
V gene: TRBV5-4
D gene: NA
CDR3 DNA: TGTGCCAGCAGCCCCCCTGGAGGAGGGGAGACCCAGTACTTC
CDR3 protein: CASSPPGGGETQYF

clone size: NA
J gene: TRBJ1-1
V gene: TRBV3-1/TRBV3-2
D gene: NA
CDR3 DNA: TGTGCCAGCAGCCAAAATCGGGGGATCACTGAAGCTTTCTTT
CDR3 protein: CASSQNRGITEAFF

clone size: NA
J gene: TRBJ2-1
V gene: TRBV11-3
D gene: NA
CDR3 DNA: TGTGCCAGCAGCGTAGGTACTAGTTACAATGAGCAGTTCTTC
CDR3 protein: CASSVGTSYNEQFF

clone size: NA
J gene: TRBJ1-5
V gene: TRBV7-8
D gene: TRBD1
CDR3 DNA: TGTGGGTCTGGACAGGGAAGGAATGAGCCCCAGCATTTT
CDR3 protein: CGSGQGRNEPQHF

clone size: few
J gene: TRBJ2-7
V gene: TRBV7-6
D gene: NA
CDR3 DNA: TGTGCCAGCAGCTTAGTCCCAGGCTTCCAAGCCGAGCAGTACTTC
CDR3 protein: CASSLVPGFQAEQYF

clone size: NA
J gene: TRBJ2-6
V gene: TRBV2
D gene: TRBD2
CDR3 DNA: TGTGCCAGCAGTGGAATTAGCGGGGGGGCCGCCGGGGCCAACGTCCTGACTTTC
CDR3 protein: CASSGISGGAAGANVLTF

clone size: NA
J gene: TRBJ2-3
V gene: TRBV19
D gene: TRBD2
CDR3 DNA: TGTGCCAGTAGTATCGAGGGCGGGAGTGGGAACACAGATACGCAGTATTTT
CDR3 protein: CASSIEGGSGNTDTQYF

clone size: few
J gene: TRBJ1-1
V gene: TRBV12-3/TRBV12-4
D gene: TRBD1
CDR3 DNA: TGTGCCAGCAGTAGACAGGGGAACACTGAAGCTTTCTTT
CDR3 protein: CASSRQGNTEAFF

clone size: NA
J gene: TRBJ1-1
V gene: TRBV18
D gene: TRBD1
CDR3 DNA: TGTGCCAGCTCCCCCCGACAGGGGGGATTGAACACTGAAGCTTTCTTT
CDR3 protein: CASSPRQGGLNTEAFF

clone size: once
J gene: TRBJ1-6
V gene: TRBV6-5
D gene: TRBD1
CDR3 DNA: TGTGCCAGCAGTTCCACAGGGGGCAAGGAATCACCCCTCCACTTT
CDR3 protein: CASSSTGGKESPLHF

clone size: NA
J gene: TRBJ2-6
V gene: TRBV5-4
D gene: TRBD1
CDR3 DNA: TGTGCCAGCAGCCCACGGGACAGGGTGTCTGGGGCCAACGTCCTGACTTTC
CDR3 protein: CASSPRDRVSGANVLTF

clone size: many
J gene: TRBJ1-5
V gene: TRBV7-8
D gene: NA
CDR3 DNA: TGTGCCAGCAGCTCGGCGGGTTTTCGGGATCAGCCCCAGCATTTT
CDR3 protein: CASSSAGFRDQPQHF

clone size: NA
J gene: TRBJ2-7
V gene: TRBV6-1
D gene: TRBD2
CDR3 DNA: TGTGCCAGCAGTGAATGGCCGGGAGGGGGGTCCTACGAGCAGTACTTC
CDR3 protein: CASSEWPGGGSYEQYF

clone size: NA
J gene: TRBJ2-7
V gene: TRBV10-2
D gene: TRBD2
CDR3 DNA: TGCGCCAGCAGCGATCGCGGGGGACTCTACGAGCAGTACTTC
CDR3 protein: CASSDRGGLYEQYF

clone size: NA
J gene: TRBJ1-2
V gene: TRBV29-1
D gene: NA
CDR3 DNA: TGCAGCGTTGACGGGCGAACAGGAGTCTATGGCTACACCTTC
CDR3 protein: CSVDGRTGVYGYTF

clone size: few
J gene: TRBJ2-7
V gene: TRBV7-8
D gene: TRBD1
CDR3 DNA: TGTGCCAGCAGCTTAACCACACAGGGGGCGAATATCGAGCAGTACTTC
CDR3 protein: CASSLTTQGANIEQYF

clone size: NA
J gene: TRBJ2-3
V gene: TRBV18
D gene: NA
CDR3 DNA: TGTGCCAGCTCACCGCGCGGGGCGGACACAGATACGCAGTATTTT
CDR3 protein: CASSPRGADTDTQYF

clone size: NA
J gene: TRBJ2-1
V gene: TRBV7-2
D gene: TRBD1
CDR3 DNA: TGTGCCAGCAGCTCCCAACCACGGACAGGGTTGGGCAATGAGCAGTTCTTC
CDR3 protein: CASSSQPRTGLGNEQFF

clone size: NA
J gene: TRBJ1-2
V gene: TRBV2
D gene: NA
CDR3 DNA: TGTGCCAGCACCTCTCGGACTTCTAACTATGGCTACACCTTC
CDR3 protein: CASTSRTSNYGYTF

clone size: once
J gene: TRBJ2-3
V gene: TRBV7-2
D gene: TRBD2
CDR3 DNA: TGTGCCAGCAGCTTAGGATCCGGGGGGGGCTCTGGTACGCAGTATTTT
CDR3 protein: CASSLGSGGGSGTQYF

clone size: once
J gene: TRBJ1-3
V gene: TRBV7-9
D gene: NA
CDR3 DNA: TGTGCCAGCAGCTTAGGATCAGTGTCTGGAAACACCATATATTTT
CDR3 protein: CASSLGSVSGNTIYF

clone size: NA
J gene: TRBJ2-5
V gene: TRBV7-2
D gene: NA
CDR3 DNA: TGTGCCAGCAGCTTAGGTTTAAACGGGGAGACCCAGTACTTC
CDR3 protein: CASSLGLNGETQYF

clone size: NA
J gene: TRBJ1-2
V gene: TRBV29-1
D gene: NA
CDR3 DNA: TGCAGCGTTGAAGATCGGGTGGTATTGGGCTTC
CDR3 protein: CSVEDRVVLGF

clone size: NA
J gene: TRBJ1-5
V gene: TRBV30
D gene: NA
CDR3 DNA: TGTGCCTGGAGTGTACAGGGTGGTCAGCCCCAGCATTTT
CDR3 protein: CAWSVQGGQPQHF

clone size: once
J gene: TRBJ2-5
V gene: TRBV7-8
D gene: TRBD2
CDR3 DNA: TGTGCCAGCAGCTCATTGGGGATCACTAGCGGGAGTGGAGAGACCCAGTACTTC
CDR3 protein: CASSSLGITSGSGETQYF